Sequencing of this TCR beta chain was carried out in a study of blood T cell repertoires in COVID-19. In the study overall: Collection of acute and convalescent COVID-19 samples took place in the United States, Italy and Spain. T cells, B-cell-depleted T cells, or PBMCs provided the cDNA or gDNA that served as material.

Methods used by the authors: Counts of nucleated cells, estimated from reference gene primer amplification, were obtained. Data came from immunoSEQ multiplex PCR; TCRdb stores just in-frame clones and leaves some out. V, J and clone size are those of that table, while D and trimming were read from the DNA. The sample has 280,000 or so clones, around 90% seen once. Per the germline V gene, CDR1 is SQVTM and CDR2 is ANQGSEA. V lost 6 bases, J lost 6 bases, and 17 bases lay in between. The CDR3 loop spans 14 amino acids. Material: peripheral blood. The receptor was derived from a man aged 18 to 30 with active or convalescent COVID-19. The chain uses TRBV29-1 and TRBJ1-4; possibly TRBD1 for D (5 bases). Written as DNA, the CDR3 is TGCAGCGTCCTTACCATTGGCAGGGATGAAAAACTGTTTTTT. The encoded protein is CSVLTIGRDEKLFF.